The entry below describes one TCR beta chain. This sample is part of a study of a mutant IDH1 vaccine in newly diagnosed glioma. Study in general: Treated patients, averaging about 40 years, were 62.5% male and about 38% female.

The time point here: baseline, week 1 (first vaccination visit). Treatment meaning: pre-vaccination baseline after standard-of-care therapy. The CDR3 has 11 amino acids. Germline assignment: CDR1 SGHKS and CDR2 YYEKEE (reference sequence). Trimming took 4 bases from V and 3 from J, leaving 5 bases between them. Profiled with immunoSEQ multiplex PCR; TCRdb holds only in-frame clones, not every one. The sample gives 12,000 to 15,000 clones, 80% to 90% of which show up once; about 10% is in the top ten. The J gene is TRBJ2-7, the V gene TRBV5-5; D is uncertain. The sample in question was PBMCs, obtained from a glioma patient treated with radiotherapy, temozolomide or both. This receptor was taken from a woman in her thirties or forties with glioma. Some clones in this sample may be carry-over from other donors' samples. CDR3 DNA sequence: TGTGCCAGCAGCCAACTCTACGAGCAGTACTTC. Translating it yields CASSQLYEQYF.